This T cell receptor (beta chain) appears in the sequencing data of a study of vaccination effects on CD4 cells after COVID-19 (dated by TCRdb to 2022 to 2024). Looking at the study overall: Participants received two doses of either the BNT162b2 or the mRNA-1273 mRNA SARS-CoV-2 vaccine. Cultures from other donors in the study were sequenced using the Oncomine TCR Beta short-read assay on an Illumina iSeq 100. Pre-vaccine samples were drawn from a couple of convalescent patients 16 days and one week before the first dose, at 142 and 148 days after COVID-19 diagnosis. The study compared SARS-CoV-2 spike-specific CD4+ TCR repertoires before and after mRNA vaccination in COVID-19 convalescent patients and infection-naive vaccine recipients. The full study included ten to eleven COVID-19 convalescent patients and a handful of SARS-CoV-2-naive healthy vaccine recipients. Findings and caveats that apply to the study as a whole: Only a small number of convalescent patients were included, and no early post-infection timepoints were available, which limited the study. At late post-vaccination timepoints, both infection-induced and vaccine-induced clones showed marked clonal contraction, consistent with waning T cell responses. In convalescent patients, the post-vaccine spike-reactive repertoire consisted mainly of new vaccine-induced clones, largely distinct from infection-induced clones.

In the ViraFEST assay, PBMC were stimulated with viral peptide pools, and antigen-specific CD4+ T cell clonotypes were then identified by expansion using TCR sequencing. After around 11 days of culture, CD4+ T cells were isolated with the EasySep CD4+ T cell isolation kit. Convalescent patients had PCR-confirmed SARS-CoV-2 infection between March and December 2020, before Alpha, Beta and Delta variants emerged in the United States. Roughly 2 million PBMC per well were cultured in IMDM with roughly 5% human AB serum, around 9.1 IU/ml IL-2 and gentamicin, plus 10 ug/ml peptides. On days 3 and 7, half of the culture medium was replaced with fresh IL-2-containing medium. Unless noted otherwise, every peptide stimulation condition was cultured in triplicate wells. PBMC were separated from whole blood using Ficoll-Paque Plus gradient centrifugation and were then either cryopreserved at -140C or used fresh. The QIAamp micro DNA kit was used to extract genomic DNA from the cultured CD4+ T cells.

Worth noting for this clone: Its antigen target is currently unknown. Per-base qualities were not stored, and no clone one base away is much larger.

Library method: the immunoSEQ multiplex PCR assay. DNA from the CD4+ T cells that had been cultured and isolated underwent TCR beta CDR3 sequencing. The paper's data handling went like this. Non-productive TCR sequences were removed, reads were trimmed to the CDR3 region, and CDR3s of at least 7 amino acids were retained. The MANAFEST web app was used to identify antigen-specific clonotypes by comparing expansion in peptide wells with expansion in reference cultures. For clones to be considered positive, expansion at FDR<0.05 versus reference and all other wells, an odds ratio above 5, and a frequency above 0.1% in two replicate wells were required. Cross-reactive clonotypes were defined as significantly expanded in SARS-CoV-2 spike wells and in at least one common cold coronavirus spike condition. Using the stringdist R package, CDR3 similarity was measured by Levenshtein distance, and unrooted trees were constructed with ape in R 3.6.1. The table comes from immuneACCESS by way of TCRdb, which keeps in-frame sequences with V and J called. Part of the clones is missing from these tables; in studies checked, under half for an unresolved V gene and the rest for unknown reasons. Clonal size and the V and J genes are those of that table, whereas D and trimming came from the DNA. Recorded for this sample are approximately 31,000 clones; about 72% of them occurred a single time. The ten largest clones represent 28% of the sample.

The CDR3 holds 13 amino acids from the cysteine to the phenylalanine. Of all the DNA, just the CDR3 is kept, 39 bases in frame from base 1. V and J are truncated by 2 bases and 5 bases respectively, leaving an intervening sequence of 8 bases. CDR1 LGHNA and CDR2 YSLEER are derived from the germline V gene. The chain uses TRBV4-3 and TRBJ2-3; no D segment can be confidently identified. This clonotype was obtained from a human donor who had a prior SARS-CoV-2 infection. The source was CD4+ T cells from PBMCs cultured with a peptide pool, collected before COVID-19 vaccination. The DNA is TGCGCCAGCAGCCAACTAATTGGAGATACGCAGTATTTT. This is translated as CASSQLIGDTQYF.